This TCR beta chain was sequenced during a study of blood T cell repertoires in COVID-19. Looking at the study overall: There were acute and convalescent COVID-19 samples, and they came from the United States, Italy and Spain. Nucleic acid was either cDNA or gDNA, and it came from T cells, B-cell-depleted T cells, or PBMCs.

Original analysis: For nucleated cells, counts were estimated from reference gene primer amplification. The method was immunoSEQ multiplex PCR; TCRdb's version includes in-frame clones alone and lacks a portion of them. The V and J calls and clone size come from that table; D and trimming were worked out from the DNA. The sample includes about 220,000 clones, 82% of them seen just once. The CDR3 sequence is 14 residues long. Germline CDR1 is SGDLS and CDR2 is YYNGEE. V trimming: 2 bases; J trimming: 0 bases; junction bases outside the gene matches: 2. The specimen sequenced was peripheral blood. This receptor was taken from a woman of 80 years or more with acute or convalescent COVID-19. V usage is TRBV9 and J usage is TRBJ2-7; 7 nucleotides agree with TRBD1. CDR3 nucleotide sequence: TGTGCCAGCAGCGTCGACAGGGTCTCCTACGAGCAGTACTTC. The encoded protein is CASSVDRVSYEQYF.